This record concerns one TCR beta chain sequence. Its specific antigen is unknown. Base qualities were left out, and no much larger clone turns up one base away. Libraries were constructed by 5' RACE. For sequencing, an Illumina HiSeq 2500 was employed. A second PCR of roughly 6 to 12 cycles was performed with a sample-barcoded 5' primer and a J-beta primer mix. A template-switch 5' adaptor carrying 12 random nucleotides introduced a unique molecular identifier onto each TCR beta cDNA molecule. At least 2.5 million CDR3-containing paired-end reads were obtained from each sample. The Mint cDNA synthesis kit, primed by a TRBC-specific oligonucleotide, was used to synthesize first-strand cDNA from all RNA. All cDNA was treated with uracil-DNA glycosylase and then went through a first 18-cycle PCR with the universal primers M1SS and BC2_uni_R. On the study's bioinformatics: For normalization, 1 million high-quality reads, each with a distinct molecular identifier, were randomly selected from each sample. Reads with shared molecular identifiers were discarded instead of being binned into consensus sequences. MiTCR, set to a Q25 quality threshold and the strictest error-elimination algorithm, was used for CDR3 identification, clonotype clustering and error correction. Lower-bound total TCR beta diversity was estimated with a nonparametric unseen species model using Euler transformation. TCRdb reanalyzed the raw reads on its own, using fastp at Q25 for trimming and MiXCR for clone calling, and kept in-frame beta chains. All rows with the same CDR3 protein become a single entry with the most common DNA and genes. The V and J calls and clone size come from TCRdb's table, not from the authors' own analysis. The sample table records some 1.5 million distinct CDR3 sequences; 28% of these occur just once. The top ten clones comprise about 7.7% of the sample.

This entry belongs to a study of blood T cells in healthy people across ages (dated by TCRdb to between 2014 and 2016). For the wider study: In model experiments, template switching captured roughly one uniquely barcoded TCR beta cDNA molecule for every two T cells. Using the same blood draw, the study looked at two additional independent replicas of 1 million unique cDNA reads for two donors, one aged 18 to 30 and the other aged 80 or older. To avoid experimental bias, donors of different ages were randomly spread across the sequencing lanes. The donors were divided into four age groups: young (average 16 years), middle-aged (around 41), aged (about 62) and long-lived (around 87). To track age-related changes in TCR beta repertoire diversity, the study relied on deep sequencing normalized with unique cDNA molecular identifiers.

The research as a whole found: Bulk unsorted PBMC profiling prevented conclusive comparison of naive and antigen-experienced compartments. The long-lived group showed more naive CD4+ T cells, fewer expanded clones and increased TCR diversity than the aged group, suggesting age selection. The percentage of naive T cells measured by flow cytometry correlated strongly with observed TCR beta diversity. Total diversity estimates from one million sequenced T cells were considered lower bounds and underestimates. Because donor CMV infection status was unknown, age-related changes in expanded clonotypes were potentially confounded. Observed TCR beta diversity per million T cells fell roughly linearly with age, and a significant reduction was already apparent by age around 40.

The approximately 39 donors, aged about 6 to 95 years, were systemically healthy Caucasian individuals from Russia. Each donor gave ten milliliters of peripheral blood, drawn into EDTA-treated Vacutainer tubes. PBMCs were isolated by Ficoll-Paque density-gradient centrifugation, with at least 6 million obtained per sample. Trizol reagent was used to extract total RNA from PBMCs, with at least 5.5 micrograms per sample. The percentages of naive CD45RAhigh/CD27high T cells were determined by flow cytometry on a PBMC aliquot from every donor. From cysteine to phenylalanine, the CDR3 is 16 amino acids long. This entry keeps only the CDR3 DNA: 48 bases, framed from base 1. CDR1 WSHSY and CDR2 SAAADI were looked up in the germline V gene. At the junction V is shortened by 2 bases and J by 4 bases; bases outside the gene matches: 6.

Here the chain combines TRBV10-2 and TRBJ2-1; 9 nucleotides in the junction match TRBD2. The source is a woman younger than 45 in good health. Specimen: blood. The CDR3 region has the sequence CASSEDSGSSYNEQFF. The DNA reads TGCGCCAGCAGTGAGGATAGCGGGAGCTCGTACAATGAGCAGTTCTTC.